The source of this T cell receptor beta chain is a study of blood T cell repertoires in COVID-19. Study-level background: The origin of the acute and convalescent COVID-19 samples was the United States, Italy and Spain. Sources were T cells, B-cell-depleted T cells, or PBMCs; the material itself was cDNA or gDNA.

V dropped 3 bases and J dropped 7 bases, with 10 bases sitting between them. This CDR3 is built from 13 residues. Method: immunoSEQ multiplex PCR; TCRdb's copy keeps in-frame clones and lacks some. The sample includes about 130,000 clones, under 85% seen only once; the top ten take approximately 12%. The sequence was collected from a man aged 55 to 69 with acute or convalescent COVID-19. J is TRBJ1-5 and V is TRBV12-3 or TRBV12-4; D unclear. The sequenced sample consisted of peripheral blood. CDR3 loop: CASSLNEAQPQHF. Here the CDR3 DNA reads TGTGCCAGCAGTTTGAACGAGGCGCAGCCCCAGCATTTT.